This T cell receptor (beta chain) appears in the sequencing data of a study of shared clonotypes between healthy human individuals. Assay: immunoSEQ multiplex PCR; the TCRdb copy retains only in-frame clones and omits some. The table includes more than 900,000 clones, about 84% detected once. This CDR3 spans 15 amino acids. Germline lookup yields CDR1 SGHTA and CDR2 FQGTGA. Trimming stripped 5 bases from V and 3 bases from J, with 14 bases between. The sequence came from a man aged 18 to 30 in good health. Some clones in this sample may be carry-over from other donors' samples. The rearrangement links TRBV7-3 to TRBJ2-1; D not certain. The sample comprised memory CD4+ T cells from PBMCs. Subset of the sample: CD45RA-negative fraction. The CDR3 sequence is CASSLQAGFYNEQFF. CDR3 coding DNA: TGTGCCAGCAGCCTCCAAGCAGGATTCTACAATGAGCAGTTCTTC.